This TCR beta chain originates from a study of sequential checkpoint blockade in melanoma. Study details: Patients were randomized 1:1 to nivolumab-then-ipilimumab or ipilimumab-then-nivolumab first-line. TCRbeta immunosequencing was performed on DNA from roughly 99 pretreatment melanoma tumor samples. Matched biopsies came pretreatment and at week 13 for about 24 patients.

The V and J ends lost 1 base and 7 bases, in that order; junction bases with no gene match: 9. The CDR3 runs 16 residues. Germline values: CDR1 SGHDN, CDR2 FVKESK. Treatment described: randomized to nivolumab then ipilimumab (arm A) or the reverse (arm B). DNA-damaging chemotherapy had not been given to any patient beforehand. Libraries were prepared by immunoSEQ multiplex PCR; TCRdb keeps only in-frame clonotypes and omits some of them. The sample records about 390 clones, approximately 25% being singletons. Here the sequenced sample was tumor tissue (inferred from file names), taken from a patient given nivolumab and ipilimumab in sequence. The chain employs TRBV14 and TRBJ2-1, with 8 positions matching TRBD1. This TCR was recovered from a human donor with melanoma. CDR3 region: CASSQGYRGMVNEQFF. CDR3 nucleotide sequence: TGTGCCAGCAGCCAAGGTTACAGGGGGATGGTGAATGAGCAGTTCTTC. Supplemented by reference TRBV14 and TRBJ2-1, the full variable domain reads EAGVTQFPSHSVIEKGQTVTLRCDPISGHDNLYWYRRVMGKEIKFLLHFVKESKQDESGMPNNRFLAERTGGTYSTLKVQPAELEDSGVYFCASSQGYRGMVNEQFFGPGTRLTVL.